Listed here are 21 T cell receptor beta chains from one sample, sequenced in a study of blood T cell repertoires in COVID-19. Repertoires were generated with immunoSEQ multiplex PCR, while TCRdb's copy carries only in-frame clones and drops some. The sample holds roughly 160,000 clones, roughly 82% seen once. Sequenced: PBMCs or T cells enriched from blood (not recorded which). These receptor sequences come from a man aged 50 or older who had recovered from COVID-19.

The chain carries TRBV20-1 and TRBJ2-2; D gene uncertain. Between the trimmed V and J ends, which lost 7 bases and 1 base, there was a span of 4 bases. The CDR3 is 11 residues long. Germline CDR1 is DFQATT and CDR2 is SNEGSKA (reference sequence). CDR3 region: CSGQNTGELFF. CDR3 DNA: TGCAGTGGACAGAACACCGGGGAGCTGTTTTTT.

The V gene is TRBV19, the J gene TRBJ1-5; D is ambiguous. Trimming removed 7 bases at V and 0 bases at J, with 10 bases between. This CDR3 spans 14 amino acids. CDR1 is LNHDA and CDR2 is SQIVND in the germline V gene (reference sequence). CDR3 bases: TGTGCCAGTACGCTAAGTAATAGCAATCAGCCCCAGCATTTT. Translated, it gives CASTLSNSNQPQHF.

This clone was observed a single time. The chain recombines TRBV7-6 with TRBJ2-5, with D tentatively TRBD1 (6 bases). This CDR3 has 16 amino acids. Germline V CDR1 and CDR2: SGHVS, FNYEAQ. The germline V and J ends were trimmed by 1 base and 3 bases, with 15 bases remaining between them. The chain's CDR3 is CASSLVVGTSKETQYF. Here the CDR3 DNA reads TGTGCCAGCAGCTTAGTTGTTGGGACATCCAAAGAGACCCAGTACTTC.

The V call is TRBV19, the J call TRBJ2-1, with D perhaps matching TRBD2 (5 bases). CDR1 LNHDA and CDR2 SQIVND come from the germline V gene (reference sequence). V dropped 1 base and J dropped 6 bases, with 7 bases sitting between them. The CDR3 contains 13 residues. In nucleotides, the CDR3 is TGTGCCAGTAGTATAGGAGGGCCCAATGAGCAGTTCTTC. Its protein is CASSIGGPNEQFF.

The gene calls are TRBV19 and TRBJ1-1; perhaps TRBD1 as D (5 bases). Per germline, CDR1 LNHDA and CDR2 SQIVND (reference sequence). Trimming removed 1 base from V and 7 bases from J, with 7 bases in between. The CDR3 is 12 residues long. CDR3 DNA: TGTGCCAGTAGTATAGCCCAGGGTGAAGCTTTCTTT. It encodes CASSIAQGEAFF.

The rearrangement links TRBV6-5 to TRBJ1-1; the match to TRBD1 covers 7 bases. This CDR3 spans 13 amino acids. Germline CDR1 and CDR2: MNHEY and SVGAGI. With V trimmed by 7 bases and J by 5 bases, 7 bases remained unmatched. The CDR3 region is CASKPTGKTEAFF. The CDR3, as DNA: TGTGCCAGCAAACCGACAGGGAAAACTGAAGCTTTCTTT.

V gene TRBV11-2 combines with J gene TRBJ1-6, with 11 bases that match TRBD1. The junction had 7 bases not matched to a gene; V was cut back by 3 bases and J by 0 bases. CDR1 and CDR2 (germline): SGHAT, FQNNGV. The CDR3 has 19 residues. The CDR3 here is CASSFGQGAFSSYNSPLHF. The DNA of the CDR3 is TGTGCCAGCAGCTTCGGACAGGGGGCTTTTAGCTCCTATAATTCACCCCTCCACTTT.

This chain uses TRBV5-5 with TRBJ1-6; TRBD1 is a possible D gene (6 bases). Per germline, CDR1 SGHKS and CDR2 YYEKEE (reference sequence). This CDR3 spans 14 amino acids. V was shortened by 0 bases and J by 9 bases, with 10 bases between the two germline ends. CDR3 residues: CASSLEGGSSPLHF. Here the CDR3 DNA reads TGTGCCAGCAGCTTGGAGGGGGGGAGTTCACCCCTCCACTTT.

V and J are TRBV28 and TRBJ1-4, with D perhaps matching TRBD1 (5 bases). This CDR3 contains 15 residues. CDR1 is MDHEN and CDR2 is SYDVKM in the germline V gene. The germline V and J ends were trimmed by 4 bases and 5 bases, with 14 bases remaining between them. CDR3 coding DNA: TGTGCCAGCAGTTCCCATATGGGGCAGAATGAAAAACTGTTTTTT. It specifies CASSSHMGQNEKLFF.

CDR3 region: CASADRRGADTQYF. The CDR3 nucleotides are TGTGCCAGCGCGGACAGGCGGGGAGCAGATACGCAGTATTTT. The V and J genes are TRBV19 and TRBJ2-3, with a weak D call TRBD1 (7 bases). Trimming pared 9 bases from V and 4 bases from J, leaving 17 bases between. This CDR3 comprises 14 residues. Germline-derived CDR1 and CDR2 are LNHDA and SQIVND (reference sequence).

The chain links TRBV10-3 to TRBJ2-2, with 7 positions matching TRBD2. The CDR3 has 16 residues. V dropped 4 bases and J dropped 1; count of bases not matched to a gene: 6. Germline V gene lookup returns CDR1 ENHRY and CDR2 SYGVKD. DNA of the CDR3: TGTGCCATCAGTGGAGGGGTAGCGGGGAACACCGGGGAGCTGTTTTTT. This codes for CAISGGVAGNTGELFF.

V is TRBV15 and J is TRBJ2-3, with TRBD1 matching over 7 bases. The germline gives CDR1 LNHNV, CDR2 YYDKDF (reference sequence). With V trimmed by 3 bases and J by 4 bases, 16 bases remained unmatched. The CDR3 loop spans 18 amino acids. The CDR3 sequence is CATSRRQGSVGIADTQYF. The CDR3, as DNA: TGTGCCACCAGCAGGAGACAGGGTAGCGTAGGGATCGCAGATACGCAGTATTTT.

The genes are TRBV19 and TRBJ1-5, with TRBD1 identical over 8 bases. Losses at the gene ends were 5 bases for V and 3 bases for J; bases not matched to a gene: 6. CDR3 size: 15 residues. The germline V gene encodes CDR1 LNHDA and CDR2 SQIVND (reference sequence). CDR3 region: CASSSGTGYNQPQHF. For the CDR3, the DNA is TGTGCCAGTAGTTCCGGGACAGGCTACAATCAGCCCCAGCATTTT.

The rearrangement uses TRBV12-3 or TRBV12-4 and TRBJ2-7; 7 bases fit TRBD1. V gave up 6 bases and J gave up 6 bases; unmatched junction bases: 5. The CDR3 contains 12 residues. The CDR3 protein is CASSDRAGEQYF. The CDR3 nucleotides read TGTGCCAGCAGCGACAGGGCGGGCGAGCAGTACTTC.

V usage is TRBV7-9 and J usage is TRBJ1-2; no firm D call. The germline V gene encodes CDR1 SEHNR and CDR2 FQNEAQ (reference sequence). V was trimmed by 6 bases and J by 0 bases, leaving 11 bases between them. The CDR3 totals 14 residues. This CDR3 reads CASSSGGSNYGYTF. The CDR3 DNA reads TGTGCCAGCAGTTCGGGAGGATCTAACTATGGCTACACCTTC.

The chain has TRBV5-6 and TRBJ2-5, with 9 bases fitting TRBD1. The germline V gene encodes CDR1 SGHDT and CDR2 YYEEEE. V dropped 4 bases and J dropped 5; count of bases not matched to a gene: 6. CDR3 length: 14 amino acids. The CDR3, as DNA: TGTGCCAGCAGCCCGCTAACAGGGGGCGAGACCCAGTACTTC. Protein sequence: CASSPLTGGETQYF.

The rearrangement links TRBV10-2 to TRBJ1-5; D may be TRBD1 (5 bases). Germline CDR1 is WSHSY and CDR2 is SAAADI. The CDR3 consists of 15 residues. V gave up 0 bases and J gave up 3 bases, with 9 bases separating them. The CDR3 DNA reads as TGCGCCAGCAGTGAGTCGGGGGGGATCAATCAGCCCCAGCATTTT. Its translation is CASSESGGINQPQHF.

V gene TRBV27 combines with J gene TRBJ1-2; D may be TRBD1 (5 bases). Per the germline V gene, CDR1 is MNHEY and CDR2 is SMNVEV (reference sequence). Trimming took off 0 bases at V and 8 bases at J, with 13 bases between the two ends. This CDR3 spans 14 amino acids. This chain's CDR3 is CASSLSPGLSGYTF. The DNA for the CDR3 is TGTGCCAGCAGTTTATCGCCAGGGTTGAGCGGCTACACCTTC.

The rearrangement uses TRBV12-3 or TRBV12-4 and TRBJ1-2, with 7 positions matching TRBD1. The CDR3 contains 13 residues. J gave up 5 bases and V 6 bases, and 6 bases lay outside the gene matches. CDR3 nucleotide sequence: TGTGCCAGCAGACTCAGGGGGAGGTATGGCTACACCTTC. Translating it yields CASRLRGRYGYTF.

The V and J genes are TRBV6-6 and TRBJ1-1; D might be TRBD1 (5 bases). V shed 2 bases and J shed 0 bases, with 7 bases lying between them. The CDR3 length is 14 residues. CDR1 is MNHNY, CDR2 SVGAGI, per germline (reference sequence). The CDR3 bases are TGTGCCAGCAGTTACGGGGCCCTGAACACTGAAGCTTTCTTT. Its translation is CASSYGALNTEAFF.

The rearrangement uses TRBV5-1 and TRBJ1-3, with TRBD1 matching over 7 bases. The CDR3 covers 15 residues. Germline V CDR1 and CDR2: SGHRS, YFSETQ. The V segment lost 3 bases and the J segment 0 bases; nucleotides outside the gene matches: 3. The CDR3 DNA reads as TGCGCCAGCAGCTCGGGGACAGTCTCTGGAAACACCATATATTTT. It codes for CASSSGTVSGNTIYF.